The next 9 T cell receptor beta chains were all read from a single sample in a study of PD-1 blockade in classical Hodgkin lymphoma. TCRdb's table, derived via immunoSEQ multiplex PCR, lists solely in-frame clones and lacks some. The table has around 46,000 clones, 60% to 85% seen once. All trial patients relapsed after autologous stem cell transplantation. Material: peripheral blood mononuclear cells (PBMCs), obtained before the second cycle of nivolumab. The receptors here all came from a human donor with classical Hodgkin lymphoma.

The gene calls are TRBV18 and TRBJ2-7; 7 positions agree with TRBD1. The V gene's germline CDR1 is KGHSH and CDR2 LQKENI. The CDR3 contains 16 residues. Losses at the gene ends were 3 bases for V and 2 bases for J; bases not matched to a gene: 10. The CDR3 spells CASSPFGQAPTYEQYF. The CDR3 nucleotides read TGTGCCAGCTCACCCTTTGGACAGGCCCCGACCTACGAGCAGTACTTC.

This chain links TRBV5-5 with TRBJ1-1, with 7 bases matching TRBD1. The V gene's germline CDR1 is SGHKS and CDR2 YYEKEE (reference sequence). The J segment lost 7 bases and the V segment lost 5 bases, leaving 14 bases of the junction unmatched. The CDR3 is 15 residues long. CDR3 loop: CASRSSERGRLEAFF. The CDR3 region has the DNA TGTGCCAGCAGGAGTTCGGAGAGGGGGCGCCTTGAAGCTTTCTTT.

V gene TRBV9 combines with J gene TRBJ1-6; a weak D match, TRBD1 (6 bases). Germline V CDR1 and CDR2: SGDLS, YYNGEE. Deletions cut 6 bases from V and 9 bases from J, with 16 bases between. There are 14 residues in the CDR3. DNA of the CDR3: TGTGCCAGCACCCCGGGGGGGGCAGGTTCACCCCTCCACTTT. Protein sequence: CASTPGGAGSPLHF. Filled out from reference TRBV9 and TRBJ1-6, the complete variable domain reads DSGVTQTPKHLITATGQRVTLRCSPRSGDLSVYWYQQSLDQGLQFLIQYYNGEERAKGNILERFSAQQFPDLHSELNLSSLELGDSALYFCASTPGGAGSPLHFGNGTRLTVT.

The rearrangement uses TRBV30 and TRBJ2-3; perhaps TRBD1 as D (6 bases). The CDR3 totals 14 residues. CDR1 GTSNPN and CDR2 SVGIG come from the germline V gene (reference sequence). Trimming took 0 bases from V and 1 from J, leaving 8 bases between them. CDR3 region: CAWSVPGGTDTQYF. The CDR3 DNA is TGTGCCTGGAGTGTACCAGGGGGCACAGATACGCAGTATTTT.

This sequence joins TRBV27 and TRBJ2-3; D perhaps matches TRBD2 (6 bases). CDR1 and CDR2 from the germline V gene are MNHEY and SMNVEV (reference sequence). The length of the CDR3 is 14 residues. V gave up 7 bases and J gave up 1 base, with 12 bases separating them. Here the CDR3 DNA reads TGTGCCAGCAAACTAGGAGGGGGCACAGATACGCAGTATTTT. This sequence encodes CASKLGGGTDTQYF.

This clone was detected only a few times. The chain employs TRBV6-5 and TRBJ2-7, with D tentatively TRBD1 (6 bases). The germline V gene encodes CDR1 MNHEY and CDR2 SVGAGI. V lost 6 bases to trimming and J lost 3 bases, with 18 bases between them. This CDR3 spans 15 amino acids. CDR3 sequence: CASSDSTGRGYEQYF. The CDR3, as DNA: TGTGCCAGCAGCGATTCGACAGGTCGGGGCTACGAGCAGTACTTC.

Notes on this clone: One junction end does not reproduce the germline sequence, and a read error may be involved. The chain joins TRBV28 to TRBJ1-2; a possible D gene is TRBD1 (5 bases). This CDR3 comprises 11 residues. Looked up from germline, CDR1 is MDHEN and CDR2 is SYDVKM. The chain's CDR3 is CISYGGNGYTF. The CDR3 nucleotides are TGCATAAGTTACGGGGGTAATGGCTACACCTTC.

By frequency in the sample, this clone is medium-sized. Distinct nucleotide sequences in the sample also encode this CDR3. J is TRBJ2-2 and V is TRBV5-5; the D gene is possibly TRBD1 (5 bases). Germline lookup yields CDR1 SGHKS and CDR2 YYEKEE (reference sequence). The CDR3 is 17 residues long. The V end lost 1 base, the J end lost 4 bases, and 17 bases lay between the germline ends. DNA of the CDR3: TGTGCCAGCAGCTTGTTTTTAGGTGGGGCTGGCACCGGGGAGCTGTTTTTT. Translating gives CASSLFLGGAGTGELFF.

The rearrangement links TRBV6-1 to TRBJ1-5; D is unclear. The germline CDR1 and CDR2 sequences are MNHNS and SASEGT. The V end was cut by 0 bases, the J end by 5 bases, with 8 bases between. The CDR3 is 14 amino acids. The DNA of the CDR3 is TGTGCCAGCAGTGAAGCCGCAGTTTATCAGCCCCAGCATTTT. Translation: CASSEAAVYQPQHF.